This note documents a single T cell receptor beta chain sequence. What it binds is unknown. The same CDR3 also results from other DNA sequences found in this sample. The data originate from a study of shared clonotypes between healthy human individuals. Study observations and caveats: Clonotype sharing among the donors was expected to vary with sequencing depth. Against clonotypes common to all four donors, non-shared ones had lower generation probabilities. Specimens sampled were limited to blood, with tissue repertoires likely differing.

Clones were sequenced by immunoSEQ multiplex PCR, and TCRdb holds only the in-frame ones, with some missing. The data show approximately 1.4 million clones, around 98% seen once. Input material: naive CD4+ T cells sorted from blood. Subset of the sample: CD45RA+ positively selected. This clonotype was obtained from a man aged 25 to 45 in good health.

CDR3 sequence: CASSEVGSSYNEQFF. CDR3 bases: TGTGCCAGCAGTGAAGTGGGGTCCTCCTACAATGAGCAGTTCTTC. The rearrangement joins TRBV6-1 to TRBJ2-1; D gene uncertain. Trimming took off 1 base at V and 0 bases at J, with 7 bases between the two ends. The CDR3 has 15 amino acids. The germline gives CDR1 MNHNS, CDR2 SASEGT.